This T cell receptor beta chain was sequenced for a study of blood T cell repertoires in COVID-19. Profiling relied on immunoSEQ multiplex PCR, and the TCRdb table lists in-frame clones only, not all of them. The table has 110,000 or so clones, about 88% seen once; the top ten hold roughly 8.1%. Trimming took 0 bases from V and 5 from J, leaving 12 bases between them. The germline V gene encodes CDR1 SGHRS and CDR2 YFSETQ. This CDR3 has 15 amino acids. V usage is TRBV5-1 and J usage is TRBJ2-1; D unclear. The origin of this receptor is a woman aged 70-85 years who had recovered from COVID-19. The sample taken for sequencing was peripheral blood. CDR3 nucleotides: TGCGCCAGCAGCTTGGCCTGGGCTCGCCACAATGAGCAGTTCTTC. It yields the protein CASSLAWARHNEQFF.